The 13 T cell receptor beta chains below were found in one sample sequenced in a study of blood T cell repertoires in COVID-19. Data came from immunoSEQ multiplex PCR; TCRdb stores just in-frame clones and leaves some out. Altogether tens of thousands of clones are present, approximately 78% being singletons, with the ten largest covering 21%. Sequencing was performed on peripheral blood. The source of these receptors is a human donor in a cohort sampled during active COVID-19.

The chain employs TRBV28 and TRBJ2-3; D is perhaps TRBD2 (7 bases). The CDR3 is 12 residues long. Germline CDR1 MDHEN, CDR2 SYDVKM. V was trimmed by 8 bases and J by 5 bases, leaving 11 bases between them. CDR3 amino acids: CASRGAGDTQYF. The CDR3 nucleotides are TGTGCCAGCCGGGGGGCGGGAGATACGCAGTATTTT.

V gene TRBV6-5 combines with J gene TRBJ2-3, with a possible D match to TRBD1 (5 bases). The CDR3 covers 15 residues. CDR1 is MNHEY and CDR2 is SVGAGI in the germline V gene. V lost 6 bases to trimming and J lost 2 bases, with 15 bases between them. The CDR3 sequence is CASRKRQTVTDTQYF. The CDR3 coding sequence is TGTGCCAGCAGAAAGAGACAGACAGTCACAGATACGCAGTATTTT.

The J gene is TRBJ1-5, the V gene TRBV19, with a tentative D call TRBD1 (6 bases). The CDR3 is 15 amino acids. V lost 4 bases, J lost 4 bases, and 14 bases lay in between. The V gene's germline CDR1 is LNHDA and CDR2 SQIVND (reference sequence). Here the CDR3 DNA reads TGTGCCAGTAGTAACTACAGGGTTAGAAATCAGCCCCAGCATTTT. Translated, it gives CASSNYRVRNQPQHF.

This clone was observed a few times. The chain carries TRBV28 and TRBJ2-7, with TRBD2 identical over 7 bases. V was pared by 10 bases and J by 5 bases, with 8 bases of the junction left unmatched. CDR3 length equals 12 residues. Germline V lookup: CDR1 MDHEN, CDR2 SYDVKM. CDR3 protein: CATMRGRDEQYF. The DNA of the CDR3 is TGTGCCACCATGCGGGGGAGGGACGAGCAGTACTTC.

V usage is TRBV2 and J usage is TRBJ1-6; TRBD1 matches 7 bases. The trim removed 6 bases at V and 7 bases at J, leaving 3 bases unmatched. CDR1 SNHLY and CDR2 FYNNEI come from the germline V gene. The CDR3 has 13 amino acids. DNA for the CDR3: TGTGCCAGCAGCCCAGGGGGGAATTCACCCCTCCACTTT. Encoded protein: CASSPGGNSPLHF.

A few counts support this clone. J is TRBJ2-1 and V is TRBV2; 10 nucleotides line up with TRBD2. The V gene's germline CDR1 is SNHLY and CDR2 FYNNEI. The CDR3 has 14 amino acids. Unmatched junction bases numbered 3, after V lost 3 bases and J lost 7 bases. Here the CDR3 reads CASSEASGGNEQFF. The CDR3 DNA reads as TGTGCCAGCAGTGAGGCTAGCGGGGGTAATGAGCAGTTCTTC. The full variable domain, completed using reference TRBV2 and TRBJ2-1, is EPEVTQTPSHQVTQMGQEVILRCVPISNHLYFYWYRQILGQKVEFLVSFYNNEISEKSEIFDDQFSVERPDGSNFTLKIRSTKLEDSAMYFCASSEASGGNEQFFGPGTRLTVL.

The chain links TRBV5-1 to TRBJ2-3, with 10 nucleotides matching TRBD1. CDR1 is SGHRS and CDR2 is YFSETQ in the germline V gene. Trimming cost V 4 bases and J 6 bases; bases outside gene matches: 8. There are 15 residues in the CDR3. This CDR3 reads CASSPRQGAWDTQYF. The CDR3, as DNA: TGCGCCAGCAGCCCCAGACAGGGGGCCTGGGATACGCAGTATTTT. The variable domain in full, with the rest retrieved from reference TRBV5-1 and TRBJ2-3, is KAGVTQTPRYLIKTRGQQVTLSCSPISGHRSVSWYQQTPGQGLQFLFEYFSETQRNKGNFPGRFSGRQFSNSRSEMNVSTLELGDSALYLCASSPRQGAWDTQYFGPGTRLTVL.

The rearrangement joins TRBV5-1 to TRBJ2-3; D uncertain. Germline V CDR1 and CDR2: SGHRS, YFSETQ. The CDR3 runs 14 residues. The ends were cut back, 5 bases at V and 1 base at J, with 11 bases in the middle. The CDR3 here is CASSTALGTDTQYF. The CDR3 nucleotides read TGCGCCAGCAGTACGGCTCTAGGCACAGATACGCAGTATTTT.

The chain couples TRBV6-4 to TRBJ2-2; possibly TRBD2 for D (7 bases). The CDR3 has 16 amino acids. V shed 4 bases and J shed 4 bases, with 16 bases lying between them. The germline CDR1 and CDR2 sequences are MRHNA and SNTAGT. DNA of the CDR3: TGTGCCAGCAGTGCCCTCGGGGGGCCGGGCACCGGGGAGCTGTTTTTT. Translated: CASSALGGPGTGELFF.

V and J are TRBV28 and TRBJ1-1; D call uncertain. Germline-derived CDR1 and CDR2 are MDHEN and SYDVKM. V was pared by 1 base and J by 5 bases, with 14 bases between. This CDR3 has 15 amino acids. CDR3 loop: CASSLYRRLETEAFF. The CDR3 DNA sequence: TGTGCCAGCAGTTTATATAGGAGATTGGAGACTGAAGCTTTCTTT.

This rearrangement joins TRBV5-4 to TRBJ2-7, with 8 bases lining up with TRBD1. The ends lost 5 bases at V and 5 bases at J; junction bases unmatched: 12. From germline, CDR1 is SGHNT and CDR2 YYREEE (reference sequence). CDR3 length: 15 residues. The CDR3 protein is CASSPPGQGAHEQYF. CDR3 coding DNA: TGTGCCAGCAGTCCACCGGGGCAGGGGGCCCACGAGCAGTACTTC.

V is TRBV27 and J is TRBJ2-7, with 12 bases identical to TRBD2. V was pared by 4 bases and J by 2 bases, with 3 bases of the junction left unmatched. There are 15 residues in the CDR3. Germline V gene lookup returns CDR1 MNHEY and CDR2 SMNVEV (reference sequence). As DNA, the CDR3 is TGTGCCAGCAGTTCTTGGACTAGCGGGACCTACGAGCAGTACTTC. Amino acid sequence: CASSSWTSGTYEQYF.

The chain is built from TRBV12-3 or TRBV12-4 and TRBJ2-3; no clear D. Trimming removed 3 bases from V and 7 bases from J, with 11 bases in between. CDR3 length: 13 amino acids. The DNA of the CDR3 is TGTGCCAGCAGTTTGCAGGAATCGAATACGCAGTATTTT. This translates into CASSLQESNTQYF.